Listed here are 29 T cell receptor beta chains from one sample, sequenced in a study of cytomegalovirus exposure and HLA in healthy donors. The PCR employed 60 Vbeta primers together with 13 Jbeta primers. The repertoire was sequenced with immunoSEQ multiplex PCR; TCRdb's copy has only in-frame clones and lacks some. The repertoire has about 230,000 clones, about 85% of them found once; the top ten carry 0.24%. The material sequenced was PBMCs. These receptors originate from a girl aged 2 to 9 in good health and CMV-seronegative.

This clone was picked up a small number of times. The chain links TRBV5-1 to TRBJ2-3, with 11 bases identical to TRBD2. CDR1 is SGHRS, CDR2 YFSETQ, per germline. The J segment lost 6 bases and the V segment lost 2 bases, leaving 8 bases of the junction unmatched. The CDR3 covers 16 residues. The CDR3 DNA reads TGCGCCAGCAGCTTAAATAGCGGGAGGGCGTTTGATACGCAGTATTTT. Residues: CASSLNSGRAFDTQYF.

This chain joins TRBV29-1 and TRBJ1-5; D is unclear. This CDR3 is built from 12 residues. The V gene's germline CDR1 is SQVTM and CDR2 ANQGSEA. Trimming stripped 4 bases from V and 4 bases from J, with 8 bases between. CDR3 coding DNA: TGCAGCGTTGTAACCGGTAATCAGCCCCAGCATTTT. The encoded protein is CSVVTGNQPQHF.

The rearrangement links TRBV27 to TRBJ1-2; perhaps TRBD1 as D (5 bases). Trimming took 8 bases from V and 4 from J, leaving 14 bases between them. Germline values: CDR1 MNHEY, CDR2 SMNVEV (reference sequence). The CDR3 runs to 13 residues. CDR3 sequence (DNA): TGTGCCAGCGGGGTTAACGGGGGCTATGGCTACACCTTC. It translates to CASGVNGGYGYTF.

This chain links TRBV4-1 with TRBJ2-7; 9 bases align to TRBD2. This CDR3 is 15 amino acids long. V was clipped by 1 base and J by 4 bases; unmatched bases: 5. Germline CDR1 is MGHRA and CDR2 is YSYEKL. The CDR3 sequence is CASSQAMTSGYEQYF. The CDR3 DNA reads TGCGCCAGCAGCCAAGCGATGACTAGCGGATACGAGCAGTACTTC.

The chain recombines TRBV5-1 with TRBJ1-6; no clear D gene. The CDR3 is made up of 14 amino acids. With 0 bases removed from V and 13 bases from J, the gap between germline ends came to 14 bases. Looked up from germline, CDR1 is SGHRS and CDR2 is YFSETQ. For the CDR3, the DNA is TGCGCCAGCAGCTTGGAGCGGGAAAAGGCGCCCCTCCACTTT. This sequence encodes CASSLEREKAPLHF.

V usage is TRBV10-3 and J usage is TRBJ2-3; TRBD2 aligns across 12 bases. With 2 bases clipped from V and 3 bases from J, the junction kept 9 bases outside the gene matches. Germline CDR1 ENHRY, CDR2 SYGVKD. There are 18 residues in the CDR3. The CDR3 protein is CAISEGPPGLAGTDTQYF. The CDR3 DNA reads TGTGCCATCAGTGAGGGTCCCCCTGGACTAGCGGGAACAGATACGCAGTATTTT.

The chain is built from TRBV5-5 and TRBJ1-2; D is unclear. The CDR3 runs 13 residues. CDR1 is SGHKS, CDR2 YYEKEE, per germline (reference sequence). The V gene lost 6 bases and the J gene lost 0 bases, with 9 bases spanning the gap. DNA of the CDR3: TGTGCCAGCACTCGCCTAGCTAACTATGGCTACACCTTC. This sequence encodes CASTRLANYGYTF.

In DNA, the CDR3 is TGTGCCAGTAGTCCGCGGGGCGACTATGGCTACACCTTC. This translates into CASSPRGDYGYTF. J is TRBJ1-2 and V is TRBV19; D may be TRBD1 (5 bases). Germline loops: CDR1 LNHDA, CDR2 SQIVND (reference sequence). Trimming removed 5 bases at V and 3 bases at J, with 10 bases between. The CDR3 contains 13 residues.

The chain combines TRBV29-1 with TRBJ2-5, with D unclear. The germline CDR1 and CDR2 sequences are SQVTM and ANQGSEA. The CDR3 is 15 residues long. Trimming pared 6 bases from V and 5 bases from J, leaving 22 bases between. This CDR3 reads CSVNPPSAFGETQYF. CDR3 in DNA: TGCAGCGTGAACCCCCCGAGCGCGTTCGGGGAGACCCAGTACTTC. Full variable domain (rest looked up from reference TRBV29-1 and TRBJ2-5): SAVISQKPSRDICQRGTSLTIQCQVDSQVTMMFWYRQQPGQSLTLIATANQGSEATYESGFVIDKFPISRPNLTFSTLTVSNMSPEDSSIYLCSVNPPSAFGETQYFGPGTRLLVL.

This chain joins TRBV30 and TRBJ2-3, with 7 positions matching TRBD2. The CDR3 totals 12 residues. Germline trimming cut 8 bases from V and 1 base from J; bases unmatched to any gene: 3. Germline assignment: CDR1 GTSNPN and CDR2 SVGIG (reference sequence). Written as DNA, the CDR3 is TGTGCCGGTGGGGGGGGCACAGATACGCAGTATTTT. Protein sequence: CAGGGGTDTQYF.

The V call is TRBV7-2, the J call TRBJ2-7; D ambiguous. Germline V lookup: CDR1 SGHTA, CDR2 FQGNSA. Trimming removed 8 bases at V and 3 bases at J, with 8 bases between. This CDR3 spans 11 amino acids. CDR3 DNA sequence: TGTGCCAGCTCTACCCTCTACGAGCAGTACTTC. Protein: CASSTLYEQYF.

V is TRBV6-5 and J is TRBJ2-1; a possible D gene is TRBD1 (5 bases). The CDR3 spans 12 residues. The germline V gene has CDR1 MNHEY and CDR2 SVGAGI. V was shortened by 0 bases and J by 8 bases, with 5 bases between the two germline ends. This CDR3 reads CASSYSGDEQFF. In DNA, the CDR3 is TGTGCCAGCAGTTACTCAGGGGATGAGCAGTTCTTC.

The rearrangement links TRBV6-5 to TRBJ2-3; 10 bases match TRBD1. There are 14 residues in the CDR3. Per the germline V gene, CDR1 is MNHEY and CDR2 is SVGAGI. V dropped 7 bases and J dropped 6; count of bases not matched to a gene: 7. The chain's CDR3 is CASNRRQGADTQYF. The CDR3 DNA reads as TGTGCCAGCAACCGAAGACAGGGGGCCGATACGCAGTATTTT.

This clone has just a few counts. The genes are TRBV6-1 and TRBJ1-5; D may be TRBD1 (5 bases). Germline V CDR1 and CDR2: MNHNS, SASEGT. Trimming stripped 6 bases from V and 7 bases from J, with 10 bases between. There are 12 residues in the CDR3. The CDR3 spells CASSRVWQPQHF. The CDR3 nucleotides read TGTGCCAGCAGCAGGGTTTGGCAGCCCCAGCATTTT.

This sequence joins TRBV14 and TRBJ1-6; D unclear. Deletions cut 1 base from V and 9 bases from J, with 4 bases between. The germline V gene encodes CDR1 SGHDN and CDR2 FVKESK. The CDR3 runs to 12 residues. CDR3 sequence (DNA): TGTGCCAGCAGCCAAGTGAGTTCACCCCTCCACTTT. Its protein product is CASSQVSSPLHF.

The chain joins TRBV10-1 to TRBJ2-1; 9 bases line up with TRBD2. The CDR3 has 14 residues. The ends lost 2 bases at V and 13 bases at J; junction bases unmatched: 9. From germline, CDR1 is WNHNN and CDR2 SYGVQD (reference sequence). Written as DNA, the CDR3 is TGCGCCAGCAGTGAGGTGCGGGCGGGAGGGCCCCAGTTCTTC. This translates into CASSEVRAGGPQFF.

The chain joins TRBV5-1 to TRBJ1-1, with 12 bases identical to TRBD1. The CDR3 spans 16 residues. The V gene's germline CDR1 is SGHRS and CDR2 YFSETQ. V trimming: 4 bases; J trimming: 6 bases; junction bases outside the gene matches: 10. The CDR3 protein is CASSPPGQGAQAEAFF. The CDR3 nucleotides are TGCGCCAGCAGCCCTCCGGGACAGGGGGCGCAGGCTGAAGCTTTCTTT.

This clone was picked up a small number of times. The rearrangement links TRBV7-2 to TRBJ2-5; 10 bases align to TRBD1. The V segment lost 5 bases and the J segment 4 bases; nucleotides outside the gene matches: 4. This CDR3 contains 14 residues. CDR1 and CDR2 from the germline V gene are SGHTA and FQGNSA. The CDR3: CASSPDRGRETQYF. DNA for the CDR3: TGTGCCAGCAGCCCCGACAGGGGGCGAGAGACCCAGTACTTC.

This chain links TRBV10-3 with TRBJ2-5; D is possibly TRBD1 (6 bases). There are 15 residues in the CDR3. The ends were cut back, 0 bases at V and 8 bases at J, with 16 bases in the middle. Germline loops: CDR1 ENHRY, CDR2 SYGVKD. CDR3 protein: CAISESWGPEGTQYF. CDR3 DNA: TGTGCCATCAGTGAGTCTTGGGGGCCAGAAGGTACCCAGTACTTC.

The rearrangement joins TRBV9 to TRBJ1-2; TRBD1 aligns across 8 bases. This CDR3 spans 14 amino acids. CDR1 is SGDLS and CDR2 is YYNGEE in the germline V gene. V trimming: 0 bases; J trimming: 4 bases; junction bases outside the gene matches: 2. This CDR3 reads CASSVDTGGYGYTF. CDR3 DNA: TGTGCCAGCAGCGTAGACACAGGGGGCTATGGCTACACCTTC.

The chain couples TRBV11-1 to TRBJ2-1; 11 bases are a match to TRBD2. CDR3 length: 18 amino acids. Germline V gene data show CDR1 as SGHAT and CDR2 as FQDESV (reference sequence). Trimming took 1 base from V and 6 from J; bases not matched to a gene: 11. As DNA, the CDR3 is TGTGCCAGCAGCTTAGAACAACTAGCGGGGGTCCCGGGCAATGAGCAGTTCTTC. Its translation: CASSLEQLAGVPGNEQFF. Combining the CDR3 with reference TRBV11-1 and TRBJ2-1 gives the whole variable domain EAEVAQSPRYKITEKSQAVAFWCDPISGHATLYWYRQILGQGPELLVQFQDESVVDDSQLPKDRFSAERLKGVDSTLKIQPAELGDSAMYLCASSLEQLAGVPGNEQFFGPGTRLTVL.

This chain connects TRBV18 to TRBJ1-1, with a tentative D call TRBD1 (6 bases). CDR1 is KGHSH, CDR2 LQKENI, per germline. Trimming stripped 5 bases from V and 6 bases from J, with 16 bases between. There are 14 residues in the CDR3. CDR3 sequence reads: CASSEIAGVPEAFF. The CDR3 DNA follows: TGTGCCAGCTCAGAAATCGCAGGGGTGCCTGAAGCTTTCTTT.

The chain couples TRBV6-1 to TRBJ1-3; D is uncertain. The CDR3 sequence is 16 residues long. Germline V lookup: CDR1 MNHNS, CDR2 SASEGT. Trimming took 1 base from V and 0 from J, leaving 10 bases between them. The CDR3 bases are TGTGCCAGCAGTGAAGTCCAGGCCTACTCTGGAAACACCATATATTTT. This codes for CASSEVQAYSGNTIYF.

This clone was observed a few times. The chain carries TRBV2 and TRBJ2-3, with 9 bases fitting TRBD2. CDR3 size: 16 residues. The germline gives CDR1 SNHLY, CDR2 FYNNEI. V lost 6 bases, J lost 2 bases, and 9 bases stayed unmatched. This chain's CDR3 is CASRELAGATTDTQYF. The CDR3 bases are TGTGCCAGCAGGGAACTAGCGGGTGCCACCACAGATACGCAGTATTTT.

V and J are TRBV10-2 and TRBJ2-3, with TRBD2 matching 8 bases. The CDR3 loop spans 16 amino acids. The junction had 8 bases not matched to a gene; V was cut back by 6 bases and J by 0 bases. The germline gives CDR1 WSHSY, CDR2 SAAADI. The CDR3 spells CASRPTSETSTDTQYF. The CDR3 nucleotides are TGCGCCAGCAGGCCGACTAGCGAAACTAGCACAGATACGCAGTATTTT.

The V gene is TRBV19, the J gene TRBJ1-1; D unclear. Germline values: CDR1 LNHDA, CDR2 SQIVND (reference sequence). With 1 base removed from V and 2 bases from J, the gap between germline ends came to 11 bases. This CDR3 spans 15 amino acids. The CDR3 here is CASSIVRERNTEAFF. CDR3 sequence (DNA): TGTGCCAGTAGTATAGTTCGAGAGCGCAACACTGAAGCTTTCTTT.

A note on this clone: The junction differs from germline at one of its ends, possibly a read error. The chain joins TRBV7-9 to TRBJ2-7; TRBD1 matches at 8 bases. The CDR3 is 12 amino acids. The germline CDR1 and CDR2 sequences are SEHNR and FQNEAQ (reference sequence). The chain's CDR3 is CSSSSDRGEQYF. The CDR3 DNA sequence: TGTTCCAGCAGTTCTGACAGGGGCGAGCAGTACTTC.

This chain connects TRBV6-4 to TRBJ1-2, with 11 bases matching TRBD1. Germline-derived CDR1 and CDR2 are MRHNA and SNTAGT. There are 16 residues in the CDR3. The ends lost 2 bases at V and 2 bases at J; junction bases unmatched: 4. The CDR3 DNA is TGTGCCAGCAGTGACCGGACAGGGGGCGAGAACTATGGCTACACCTTC. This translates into CASSDRTGGENYGYTF.

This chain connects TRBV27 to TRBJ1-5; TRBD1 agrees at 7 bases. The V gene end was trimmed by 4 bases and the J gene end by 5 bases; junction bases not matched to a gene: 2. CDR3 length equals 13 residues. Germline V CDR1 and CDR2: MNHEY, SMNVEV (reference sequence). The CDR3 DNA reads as TGTGCCAGCAGTTCACAGGGGTATCAGCCCCAGCATTTT. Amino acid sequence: CASSSQGYQPQHF.